This T cell receptor (beta chain) was recorded in a study of OX40 agonist ivuxolimab in advanced cancers. Study information: Patients received the agonistic anti-OX40 (CD134) antibody ivuxolimab. Eligibility admitted prior anti-PD-1, anti-PD-L1 or anti-CTLA-4 therapy; roughly 39% had some.

CDR1 is SEHNR, CDR2 FQNEAQ, per germline (reference sequence). The V gene lost 7 bases and the J gene lost 4 bases, with 14 bases spanning the gap. The CDR3 sequence is 13 residues long. General study findings and limits: On average, CD8+ T cells showed a greater number of expanded clones than CD4+.

TCRdb's table, derived via immunoSEQ multiplex PCR, lists solely in-frame clones and lacks some. The table records fewer than 45,000 clones, about 88% of them present only once. Points on this clone: Its antigen is unknown.

This chain uses TRBV7-9 with TRBJ2-7; D unresolved. Sequencing used CD4+ or CD8+ T cells sorted from blood, obtained in a trial of the OX40 agonist ivuxolimab. The clonotype originates from an adult with an advanced solid tumor such as melanoma, head and neck, liver or kidney cancer. The CDR3 protein is CASTLGRAYEQYF. CDR3 nucleotide sequence: TGTGCCAGCACCCTTGGTCGGGCGTACGAGCAGTACTTC.